These 30 T cell receptor beta chains came from one sample sequenced in a study of cytomegalovirus exposure and HLA in healthy donors. In the PCR, 60 Vbeta and 13 Jbeta primers were used. Clones were read by immunoSEQ multiplex PCR, and TCRdb kept only the in-frame ones, dropping some. The sample has about 40,000 clones. The sequencing input was PBMCs. Source of these receptors: a young man in good health and CMV-seronegative.

The genes are TRBV5-1 and TRBJ1-3; maybe TRBD1 (6 bases). Germline V gives CDR1 SGHRS, CDR2 YFSETQ. The V end was cut by 3 bases, the J end by 3 bases, with 19 bases between. This CDR3 region has 17 residues. In DNA form, the CDR3 reads TGCGCCAGCAGCTCACCCAGAGGGGGGGAAGGTGGAAACACCATATATTTT. Amino acids: CASSSPRGGEGGNTIYF.

V usage is TRBV5-4 and J usage is TRBJ2-1; D is ambiguous. Trimming removed 2 bases from V and 5 bases from J, with 11 bases in between. CDR1 SGHNT and CDR2 YYREEE come from the germline V gene (reference sequence). The CDR3 is made up of 14 amino acids. The CDR3 nucleotides read TGTGCCAGCAGCTTTGAACTTGTGGACAATGAGCAGTTCTTC. Protein product: CASSFELVDNEQFF.

This chain joins TRBV10-3 and TRBJ2-7; 7 nucleotides line up with TRBD1. The CDR3 is 14 residues long. J gave up 5 bases and V 0 bases, and 4 bases lay outside the gene matches. Germline V CDR1 and CDR2: ENHRY, SYGVKD. DNA of the CDR3: TGTGCCATCAGTGAGTCCCATCAGGGGGACGAGCAGTACTTC. Its translation: CAISESHQGDEQYF.

This chain links TRBV6-6 with TRBJ2-1; 8 bases fit TRBD2. This CDR3 has 15 amino acids. CDR1 MNHNY and CDR2 SVGAGI come from the germline V gene (reference sequence). The trim removed 0 bases at V and 7 bases at J, leaving 5 bases unmatched. As DNA, the CDR3 is TGTGCCAGCAGTTACTCCGGTAGCGGGACAAATGAGCAGTTCTTC. Residues: CASSYSGSGTNEQFF.

The CDR3 spells CASSPLGHMNTEAFF. In DNA, the CDR3 is TGTGCCAGCTCACCTCTGGGGCACATGAACACTGAAGCTTTCTTT. The V gene is TRBV18, the J gene TRBJ1-1; D may be TRBD1 (5 bases). V lost 3 bases and J 0 bases, leaving 11 bases between the germline ends. Germline lookup yields CDR1 KGHSH and CDR2 LQKENI. The CDR3 contains 15 residues.

A remark on this clone: Within the sample, other DNA sequences also encode this same CDR3. The chain recombines TRBV9 with TRBJ2-7; 8 bases line up with TRBD1. Germline values: CDR1 SGDLS, CDR2 YYNGEE. The CDR3 is made up of 15 amino acids. J gave up 1 base and V 2 bases, and 5 bases lay outside the gene matches. CDR3 sequence (DNA): TGTGCCAGCAGCGTCGGACAGGGCCCATCCTACGAGCAGTACTTC. Translation: CASSVGQGPSYEQYF.

The rearrangement links TRBV5-1 to TRBJ1-2, with TRBD1 identical over 10 bases. CDR1 is SGHRS, CDR2 YFSETQ, per germline. This CDR3 comprises 15 residues. Losses at the gene ends were 4 bases for V and 6 bases for J; bases not matched to a gene: 9. The chain's CDR3 is CASSPPGQGTHGYTF. CDR3 coding DNA: TGCGCCAGCAGCCCTCCGGGACAGGGGACCCATGGCTACACCTTC.

The rearrangement joins TRBV7-2 to TRBJ1-4, with TRBD1 as a possible D gene (5 bases). The CDR3 is 15 residues long. Germline loops: CDR1 SGHTA, CDR2 FQGNSA. V dropped 4 bases and J dropped 3 bases, with 12 bases sitting between them. The DNA of the CDR3 is TGTGCCAGCAGCTCCATGGGGGGTTCTAATGAAAAACTGTTTTTT. Residues: CASSSMGGSNEKLFF.

The rearrangement uses TRBV7-2 and TRBJ1-3; D is possibly TRBD1 (6 bases). The CDR3 contains 16 residues. Trimming pared 1 base from V and 2 bases from J, leaving 12 bases between. The germline V gene has CDR1 SGHTA and CDR2 FQGNSA. The DNA of the CDR3 is TGTGCCAGCAGCTTAGTGGCAGGGGAAACTGGAAACACCATATATTTT. It encodes CASSLVAGETGNTIYF.

The chain employs TRBV6-1 and TRBJ1-5, with D possibly matching TRBD1 (5 bases). V was shortened by 4 bases and J by 2 bases, with 9 bases between the two germline ends. Per the germline V gene, CDR1 is MNHNS and CDR2 is SASEGT. This CDR3 has 14 residues. This CDR3 reads CASSGQRGNQPQHF. The CDR3 region has the DNA TGTGCCAGCAGTGGACAGAGAGGCAATCAGCCCCAGCATTTT.

The genes are TRBV6-5 and TRBJ2-1; 11 nucleotides line up with TRBD2. The CDR3 contains 15 residues. CDR1 MNHEY and CDR2 SVGAGI come from the germline V gene. V shed 6 bases and J 3 bases; nucleotides not matched to a gene: 4. The chain's CDR3 is CASSPTSGGYNEQFF. In DNA form, the CDR3 reads TGTGCCAGCAGCCCCACTAGCGGGGGCTACAATGAGCAGTTCTTC.

V gene TRBV6-5 combines with J gene TRBJ1-3; the match to TRBD1 covers 9 bases. The CDR3 length is 15 residues. V was pared by 4 bases and J by 4 bases, with 5 bases of the junction left unmatched. Per the germline V gene, CDR1 is MNHEY and CDR2 is SVGAGI. CDR3 sequence (DNA): TGTGCCAGCAGTTTGGGGACAGGGAAGGGAAACACCATATATTTT. Translating gives CASSLGTGKGNTIYF.

Note on this clone: Other DNA sequences in the sample encode the same CDR3. The chain links TRBV6-4 to TRBJ1-1; 10 nucleotides agree with TRBD1. CDR3 length: 14 amino acids. Germline lookup yields CDR1 MRHNA and CDR2 SNTAGT. Trimming at V came to 6 bases and at J to 1 base, leaving 2 bases not matched to a gene. The CDR3 sequence is CASRDRGTNTEAFF. The CDR3 coding sequence is TGTGCCAGCAGGGACAGGGGGACGAACACTGAAGCTTTCTTT.

This chain connects TRBV11-2 to TRBJ2-1, with a tentative D call TRBD1 (5 bases). This CDR3 comprises 19 residues. V was trimmed by 5 bases and J by 5 bases, leaving 28 bases between them. CDR1 is SGHAT and CDR2 is FQNNGV in the germline V gene. The CDR3 nucleotides are TGTGCCAGCAGCCCCTGGGGCAGGATAACCATAAACCCTGACAATGAGCAGTTCTTC. The encoded protein is CASSPWGRITINPDNEQFF.

The chain joins TRBV4-2 to TRBJ2-7, with TRBD1 as a possible D gene (6 bases). CDR1 is LGHNA, CDR2 YNFKEQ, per germline. This CDR3 region has 15 residues. Trimming shortened V by 4 bases and J by 2 bases, and 15 bases separated the two germline ends. CDR3 coding DNA: TGTGCCAGCAGCCCAACATGGGACAATGCCTACGAGCAGTACTTC. It encodes CASSPTWDNAYEQYF.

The chain combines TRBV18 with TRBJ2-7; tentative D call: TRBD2 (5 bases). Trimming removed 2 bases from V and 1 base from J, with 12 bases in between. Germline CDR1 KGHSH, CDR2 LQKENI. CDR3 length: 15 residues. CDR3 DNA: TGTGCCAGCTCACCAGCTAGCCGTATTTCCTACGAGCAGTACTTC. Encoded protein: CASSPASRISYEQYF.

J is TRBJ2-3 and V is TRBV5-1; possibly TRBD1 for D (6 bases). The CDR3 has 15 amino acids. Per germline, CDR1 SGHRS and CDR2 YFSETQ. The V gene lost 4 bases and the J gene lost 1 base, with 13 bases spanning the gap. This CDR3 reads CASSIQGEGTDTQYF. In nucleotides, the CDR3 is TGCGCCAGCAGCATACAGGGTGAGGGCACAGATACGCAGTATTTT.

This rearrangement joins TRBV29-1 to TRBJ1-2; 7 nucleotides align to TRBD1. J gave up 3 bases and V 6 bases, and 4 bases lay outside the gene matches. Germline values: CDR1 SQVTM, CDR2 ANQGSEA. This CDR3 contains 12 residues. Here the CDR3 reads CSVRTGDYGYTF. CDR3 nucleotides: TGCAGCGTCCGGACAGGAGACTATGGCTACACCTTC. The full variable domain, its missing parts supplied by reference TRBV29-1 and TRBJ1-2, is SAVISQKPSRDICQRGTSLTIQCQVDSQVTMMFWYRQQPGQSLTLIATANQGSEATYESGFVIDKFPISRPNLTFSTLTVSNMSPEDSSIYLCSVRTGDYGYTFGSGTRLTVV.

The chain has TRBV6-1 and TRBJ1-5; D unresolved. CDR1 and CDR2 from the germline V gene are MNHNS and SASEGT. The V end lost 2 bases, the J end lost 2 bases, and 7 bases lay between the germline ends. The CDR3 consists of 14 residues. The CDR3 spells CASSESSGNQPQHF. The CDR3 coding sequence is TGTGCCAGCAGTGAATCGTCCGGCAATCAGCCCCAGCATTTT.

V gene TRBV9 combines with J gene TRBJ2-3; TRBD2 agrees at 8 bases. The CDR3 extends over 17 amino acids. Germline CDR1 and CDR2: SGDLS and YYNGEE. Trimming cost V 0 bases and J 2 bases; bases outside gene matches: 8. The CDR3 bases are TGTGCCAGCAGCGTAGTAGGGGGTAGCGGGGACACAGATACGCAGTATTTT. It codes for CASSVVGGSGDTDTQYF.

V gene TRBV5-6 combines with J gene TRBJ1-2; TRBD1 is a possible D gene (6 bases). V shed 7 bases and J shed 8 bases, with 18 bases lying between them. CDR1 and CDR2 from the germline V gene are SGHDT and YYEEEE. The CDR3 is made up of 13 amino acids. Here the CDR3 DNA reads TGTGCCAGCCAAGAGAAGGGGGACGTAGGCTACACCTTC. This encodes CASQEKGDVGYTF. The full variable domain, in which reference TRBV5-6 and TRBJ1-2 provide the parts outside the CDR3, is DAGVTQSPTHLIKTRGQQVTLRCSPKSGHDTVSWYQQALGQGPQFIFQYYEEEERQRGNFPDRFSGHQFPNYSSELNVNALLLGDSALYLCASQEKGDVGYTFGSGTRLTVV.

This CDR3 is CASSPSQVDYGYTF. DNA for the CDR3: TGTGCCAGCAGTCCATCACAGGTGGACTATGGCTACACCTTC. The chain employs TRBV27 and TRBJ1-2, with D perhaps matching TRBD1 (5 bases). The length of the CDR3 is 14 residues. Per the germline V gene, CDR1 is MNHEY and CDR2 is SMNVEV (reference sequence). V was pared by 5 bases and J by 3 bases, with 13 bases between.

J is TRBJ1-2 and V is TRBV6-6; 7 positions match TRBD1. Unmatched junction bases numbered 9, after V lost 5 bases and J lost 6 bases. The CDR3 spans 14 residues. CDR1 is MNHNY and CDR2 is SVGAGI in the germline V gene (reference sequence). CDR3 coding DNA: TGTGCCAGCAGTCCAAGACAGGGAGGCGATGGCTACACCTTC. This encodes CASSPRQGGDGYTF.

The gene calls are TRBV7-2 and TRBJ2-5; 9 bases align to TRBD1. Losses at the gene ends were 5 bases for V and 5 bases for J; bases not matched to a gene: 6. This CDR3 contains 14 residues. Germline-derived CDR1 and CDR2 are SGHTA and FQGNSA. CDR3 loop: CASSAGQGAETQYF. The CDR3 nucleotides are TGTGCCAGCAGCGCGGGACAGGGTGCGGAGACCCAGTACTTC.

The chain links TRBV25-1 to TRBJ1-2; 7 nucleotides agree with TRBD1. CDR1 and CDR2 (germline): MGHDK, SYGVNS. The CDR3 contains 13 residues. After removal of 4 bases from V and 4 bases from J, the junction contained 3 bases not matched to a gene. CDR3 nucleotides: TGTGCCAGCAGTGGAACAGGGGTCTATGGCTACACCTTC. Its protein is CASSGTGVYGYTF.

V and J are TRBV5-1 and TRBJ1-6, with 7 positions matching TRBD1. This CDR3 is built from 14 residues. The J segment lost 10 bases and the V segment lost 4 bases, leaving 8 bases of the junction unmatched. Germline CDR1 SGHRS, CDR2 YFSETQ. The CDR3 DNA reads as TGCGCCAGCAGCCCCGGGACAGTGGAATCACCCCTCCACTTT. Translating it yields CASSPGTVESPLHF.

The V gene is TRBV30, the J gene TRBJ2-7, with 10 bases aligning to TRBD2. The germline gives CDR1 GTSNPN, CDR2 SVGIG (reference sequence). The CDR3 extends over 15 amino acids. After removal of 0 bases from V and 5 bases from J, the junction contained 7 bases not matched to a gene. This CDR3 is CAWSVWASGSDEQYF. CDR3 DNA sequence: TGTGCCTGGAGTGTGTGGGCTAGCGGGAGCGACGAGCAGTACTTC.

This sequence joins TRBV15 and TRBJ1-2, with D hard to call. The CDR3 is 15 residues long. V lost 0 bases and J 5 bases, leaving 13 bases between the germline ends. The V gene's germline CDR1 is LNHNV and CDR2 YYDKDF (reference sequence). The CDR3 nucleotides are TGTGCCACCAGCAGAGATTTGTCCGGGGATTATGGCTACACCTTC. Translation: CATSRDLSGDYGYTF.

This rearrangement joins TRBV5-1 to TRBJ2-1, with TRBD1 matching over 9 bases. Germline V gene data show CDR1 as SGHRS and CDR2 as YFSETQ. This CDR3 comprises 15 residues. V gave up 5 bases and J gave up 4 bases; unmatched junction bases: 7. The CDR3 is CASRTGQGEYNEQFF. The CDR3 bases are TGCGCCAGCAGGACGGGACAGGGAGAATACAATGAGCAGTTCTTC.

Concerning this clone: Other nucleotide sequences from this sample produce the same CDR3. CDR3 sequence: CASSADRSWGYTF. The CDR3 coding sequence is TGTGCCAGCAGTGCCGACAGGTCTTGGGGCTACACCTTC. The chain combines TRBV6-1 with TRBJ1-2; the D gene is possibly TRBD1 (6 bases). The V end lost 4 bases, the J end lost 8 bases, and 14 bases lay between the germline ends. This CDR3 comprises 13 residues. Germline lookup yields CDR1 MNHNS and CDR2 SASEGT.